The 7 T cell receptor beta chains below all came from one sample that was sequenced in a study of identical twins. TCRdb re-analysed the 5' RACE reads in MiXCR, keeping a single row per CDR3 protein. The data hold 500,000 to 550,000 distinct CDR3 sequences, with around 24% observed a single time. The same data also contributed to another study, on yellow fever vaccine responses in identical twins.

Sequencing used CD4+ T cells sorted from blood. These receptors were obtained from a woman younger than 30 in good health.

This clonotype was seen a handful of times. V gene TRBV6-5 combines with J gene TRBJ1-1; D unresolved. The germline CDR1 and CDR2 sequences are MNHEY and SVGAGI. V lost 2 bases to trimming and J lost 5 bases, with 6 bases between them. The CDR3 covers 12 residues. The CDR3: CASSYMGTEAFF. Here the CDR3 DNA reads TGTGCCAGCAGTTACATGGGGACTGAAGCTTTCTTT.

Here the CDR3 DNA reads TGTGCCAGCACCCCAGGTGGTACTCCGAGCAATCAGCCCCAGCATTTT. It is translated as CASTPGGTPSNQPQHF. This chain connects TRBV6-1 to TRBJ1-5; no firm D call. Germline assignment: CDR1 MNHNS and CDR2 SASEGT. The CDR3 has 16 amino acids. The ends were cut back, 7 bases at V and 1 base at J, with 17 bases in the middle.

In its sample, this clonotype was seen a few times. This chain links TRBV5-1 with TRBJ1-2; D perhaps matches TRBD1 (5 bases). Germline V CDR1 and CDR2: SGHRS, YFSETQ. The CDR3 runs 14 residues. V shed 0 bases and J shed 8 bases, with 14 bases lying between them. DNA of the CDR3: TGCGCCAGCAGCTTGGGGGGCAGGGAGAACGGCTACACCTTC. Its translation: CASSLGGRENGYTF.

The V and J genes are TRBV5-1 and TRBJ2-2, with TRBD2 matching over 7 bases. The CDR3 consists of 16 residues. The germline CDR1 and CDR2 sequences are SGHRS and YFSETQ. Trimming at V came to 4 bases and at J to 0 bases, leaving 6 bases not matched to a gene. The CDR3: CASSTPGGPNTGELFF. CDR3 nucleotides: TGCGCCAGCAGCACGCCGGGGGGACCGAACACCGGGGAGCTGTTTTTT.

The chain joins TRBV27 to TRBJ2-7, with D maybe TRBD1 (5 bases). The CDR3 totals 14 residues. CDR1 is MNHEY and CDR2 is SMNVEV in the germline V gene (reference sequence). Deletions cut 3 bases from V and 10 bases from J, with 19 bases between. The CDR3 DNA follows: TGTGCCAGCAGTTTGGCAGGTAGCAGGGAAATTCAGTACGTC. Translating it yields CASSLAGSREIQYV.

The rearrangement uses TRBV12-3 or TRBV12-4 and TRBJ2-3; D gene unclear. The V end lost 3 bases, the J end lost 0 bases, and 13 bases lay between the germline ends. The CDR3 is 16 amino acids. CDR3 bases: TGTGCCAGCAGTTTTTCTCCCAGGACCAGCACAGATACGCAGTATTTT. This encodes CASSFSPRTSTDTQYF.

The chain joins TRBV12-3 or TRBV12-4 to TRBJ2-7, with TRBD1 matching over 7 bases. V shed 6 bases, J shed 4 bases, and the junction held 9 bases outside the gene matches. The CDR3 length is 14 residues. This CDR3 reads CASSPQGWEYEQYF. The CDR3, as DNA: TGTGCCAGCAGCCCACAGGGGTGGGAGTACGAGCAGTACTTC.